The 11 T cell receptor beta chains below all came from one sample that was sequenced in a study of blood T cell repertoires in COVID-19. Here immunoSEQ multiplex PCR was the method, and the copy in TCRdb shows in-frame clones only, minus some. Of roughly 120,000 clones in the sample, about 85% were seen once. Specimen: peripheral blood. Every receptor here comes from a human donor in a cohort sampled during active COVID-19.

In DNA, the CDR3 is TGTGCCACCAGTGACCACAGGGAGAAACTGTTTTTT. Translated, it gives CATSDHREKLFF. This rearrangement joins TRBV24-1 to TRBJ1-4; possibly TRBD1 for D (6 bases). CDR3 length: 12 residues. V was trimmed by 4 bases and J by 11 bases, leaving 10 bases between them. Germline V lookup: CDR1 KGHDR, CDR2 SFDVKD.

CDR3 amino acids: CASSLSGLALNEQFF. In DNA form, the CDR3 reads TGTGCCAGCAGCTTAAGCGGACTAGCCTTAAATGAGCAGTTCTTC. This chain links TRBV5-6 with TRBJ2-1, with 8 positions matching TRBD2. There are 15 residues in the CDR3. V shed 2 bases, J shed 7 bases, and the junction held 8 bases outside the gene matches. Germline loops: CDR1 SGHDT, CDR2 YYEEEE. The variable domain in full, with the rest retrieved from reference TRBV5-6 and TRBJ2-1, is DAGVTQSPTHLIKTRGQQVTLRCSPKSGHDTVSWYQQALGQGPQFIFQYYEEEERQRGNFPDRFSGHQFPNYSSELNVNALLLGDSALYLCASSLSGLALNEQFFGPGTRLTVL.

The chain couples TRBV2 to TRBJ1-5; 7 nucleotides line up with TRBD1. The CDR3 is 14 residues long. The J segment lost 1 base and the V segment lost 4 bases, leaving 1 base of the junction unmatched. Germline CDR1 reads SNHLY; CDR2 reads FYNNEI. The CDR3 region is CASSGQGSNQPQHF. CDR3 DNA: TGTGCCAGCAGTGGACAGGGAAGCAATCAGCCCCAGCATTTT.

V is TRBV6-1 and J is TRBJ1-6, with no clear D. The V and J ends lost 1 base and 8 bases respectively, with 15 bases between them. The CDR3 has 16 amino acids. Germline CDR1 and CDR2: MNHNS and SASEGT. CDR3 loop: CASSEVMQARYSPLHF. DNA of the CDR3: TGTGCCAGCAGTGAAGTCATGCAGGCCAGATATTCACCCCTCCACTTT.

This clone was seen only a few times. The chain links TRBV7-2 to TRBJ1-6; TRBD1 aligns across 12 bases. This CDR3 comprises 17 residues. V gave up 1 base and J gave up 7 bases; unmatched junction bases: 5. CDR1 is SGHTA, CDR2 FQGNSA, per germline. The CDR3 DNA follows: TGTGCCAGCAGCTTAGTGGGACAGGGGGCTTACAATTCACCCCTCCACTTT. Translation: CASSLVGQGAYNSPLHF.

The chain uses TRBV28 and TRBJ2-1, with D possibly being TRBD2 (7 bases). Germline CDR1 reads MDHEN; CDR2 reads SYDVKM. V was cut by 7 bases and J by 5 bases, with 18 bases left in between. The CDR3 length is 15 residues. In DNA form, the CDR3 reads TGTGCCAGCACCGGAGGGGGGGCCTGGCACAATGAGCAGTTCTTC. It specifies CASTGGGAWHNEQFF.

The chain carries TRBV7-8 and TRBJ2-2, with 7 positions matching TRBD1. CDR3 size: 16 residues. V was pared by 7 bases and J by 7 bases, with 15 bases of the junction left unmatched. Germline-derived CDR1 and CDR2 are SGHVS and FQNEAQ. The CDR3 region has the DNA TGTGCCAGCACTAAAGGGGGCACTAATTATGGCGGGGAGCTGTTTTTT. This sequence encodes CASTKGGTNYGGELFF.

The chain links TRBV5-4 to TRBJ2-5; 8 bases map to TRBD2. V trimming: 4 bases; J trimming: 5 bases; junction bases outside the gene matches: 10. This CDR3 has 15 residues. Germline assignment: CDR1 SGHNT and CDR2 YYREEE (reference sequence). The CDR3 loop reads CASSPIGTSFETQYF. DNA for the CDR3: TGTGCCAGCAGCCCAATAGGGACTAGTTTTGAGACCCAGTACTTC.

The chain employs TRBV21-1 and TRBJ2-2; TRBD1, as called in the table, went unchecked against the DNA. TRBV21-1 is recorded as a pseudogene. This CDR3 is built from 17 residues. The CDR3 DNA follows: TGTGCCAGCAGCAAAGCGCTAGGGGACAGGGGTAGAGGGGAGCTGTTTTTT. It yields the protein CASSKALGDRGRGELFF.

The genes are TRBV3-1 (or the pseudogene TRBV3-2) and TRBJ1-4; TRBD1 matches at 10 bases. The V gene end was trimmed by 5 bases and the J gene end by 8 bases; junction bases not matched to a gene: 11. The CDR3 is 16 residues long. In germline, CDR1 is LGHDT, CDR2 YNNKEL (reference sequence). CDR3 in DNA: TGTGCCAGCAGCTCCCGGGACAGGGGTAGACACGAAAAACTGTTTTTT. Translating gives CASSSRDRGRHEKLFF.

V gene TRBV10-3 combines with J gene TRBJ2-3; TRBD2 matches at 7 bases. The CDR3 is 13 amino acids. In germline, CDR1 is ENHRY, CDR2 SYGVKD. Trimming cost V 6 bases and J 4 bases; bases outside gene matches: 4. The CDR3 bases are TGTGCCATCAGCGGGGGGATCGCAGATACGCAGTATTTT. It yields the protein CAISGGIADTQYF.